Sequencing of this T cell receptor beta chain was carried out in a study of CD8+ T cells in alopecia areata. A note on this clone: Its antigen remains unknown.

In each case, RNA was isolated and then reverse transcribed into cDNA as the sequencing template. Libraries were prepared by immunoSEQ multiplex PCR; TCRdb keeps only in-frame clonotypes and omits some of them. The data contain 150,000 to 200,000 clones, roughly 50% of them singletons. Whole-study findings and limits: Sequencing of scalp tissue also captures the resident alphabeta T cells of normal skin. Affected scalp, especially in alopecia totalis/universalis, had a higher clonality than normal scalp did. Shared TCR sequences were less clear between patients than in mice, possibly partly from HLA diversity.

CDR1 and CDR2 (germline): LNHDA, SQIVND (reference sequence). Trimming shortened V by 0 bases and J by 2 bases, and 20 bases separated the two germline ends. CDR3 length equals 18 residues. This clonotype was obtained from a human donor in good health. The specimen was CD4+ T cells sorted from blood. The rearrangement uses TRBV19 and TRBJ2-7, with D possibly TRBD1 on 5 matching bases. CDR3 in DNA: TGTGCCAGTAGTATAGATATAGGATTTCAGGGTCACGCCTACGAGCAGTACTTC. Its translation: CASSIDIGFQGHAYEQYF.